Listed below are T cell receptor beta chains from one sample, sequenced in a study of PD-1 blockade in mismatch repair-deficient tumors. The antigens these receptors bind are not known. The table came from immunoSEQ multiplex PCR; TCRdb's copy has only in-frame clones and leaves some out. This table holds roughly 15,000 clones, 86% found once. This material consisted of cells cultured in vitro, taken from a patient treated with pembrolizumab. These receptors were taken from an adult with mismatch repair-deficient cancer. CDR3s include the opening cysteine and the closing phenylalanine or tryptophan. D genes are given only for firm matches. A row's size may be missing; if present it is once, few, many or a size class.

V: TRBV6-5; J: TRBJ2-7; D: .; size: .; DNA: TGTGCCAGCAGTCAGAGTTACGAGCAGTACTTC; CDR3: CASSQSYEQYF
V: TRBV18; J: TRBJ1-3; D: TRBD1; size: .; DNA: TGTGCCAGCTCACCAGGCGTCAGGGGGTCCGGAAACACCATATATTTT; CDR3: CASSPGVRGSGNTIYF
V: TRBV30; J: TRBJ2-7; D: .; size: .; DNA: TGTGCCTGGAGTCTCTCCATTTGGGGCAGCTCCTACGAGCAGTACTTC; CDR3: CAWSLSIWGSSYEQYF
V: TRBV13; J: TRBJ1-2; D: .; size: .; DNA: TGTGCCAGCAGCTACGGGACACGCGCTAACTATGGCTACACCTTC; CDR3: CASSYGTRANYGYTF
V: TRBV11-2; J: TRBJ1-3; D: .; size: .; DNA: TGTGCCAGCAGCTTTGGGGTGGGGAGCTCTGGAAACACCATATATTTT; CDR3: CASSFGVGSSGNTIYF
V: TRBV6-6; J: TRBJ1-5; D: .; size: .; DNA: TGTGCCAGCAGTCTGTTGGGGGGTACTCAGCCCCAGCATTTT; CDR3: CASSLLGGTQPQHF
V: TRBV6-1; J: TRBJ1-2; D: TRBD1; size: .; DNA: TGTGCCAGCAGGACAGGGGGCTTTGGCTACACCTTC; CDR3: CASRTGGFGYTF
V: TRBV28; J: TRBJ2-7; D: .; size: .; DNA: TGTGCCAGCATCGGGCCGGTGACCTACGAGCAGTACTTC; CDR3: CASIGPVTYEQYF
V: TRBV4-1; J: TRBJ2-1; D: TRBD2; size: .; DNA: TGCGCCAGCAGCCAAGATCCCGAGACTAGCATGGTTACCTACAATGAGCAGTTCTTC; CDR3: CASSQDPETSMVTYNEQFF
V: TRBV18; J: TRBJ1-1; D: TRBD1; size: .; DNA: TGTGCCAGCTCACCGACAGGGGGCACTGAAGCTTTCTTT; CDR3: CASSPTGGTEAFF
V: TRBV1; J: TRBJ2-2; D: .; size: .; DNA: TGCACCAGCAGCCAAGATAGACTAGCGGGAGAGTCGCACCGGGGAGCTGTTTTT; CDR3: CTSSQDRLAGESHRGAVF
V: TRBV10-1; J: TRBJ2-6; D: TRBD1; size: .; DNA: TGCGCCAGCAGTGACAACCGGGACAGGGGGGTTAAGTGCTCTGGGGCCAACGTCCTGACTTTC; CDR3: CASSDNRDRGVKCSGANVLTF
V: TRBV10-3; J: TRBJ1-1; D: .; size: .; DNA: TGTGCCATCAGTGAGGGCACTATGAACACTGAAGCTTTCTTT; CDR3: CAISEGTMNTEAFF
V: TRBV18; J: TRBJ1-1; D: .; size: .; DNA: TGTGCCAGCTCAAGGGACCGATTGAACACTGAAGCTTTCTTT; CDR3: CASSRDRLNTEAFF
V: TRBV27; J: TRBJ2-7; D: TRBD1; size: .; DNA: TGTGCCAGCAGGACCGGGACAGGGGGCCCCTACGAGCAGTACTTC; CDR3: CASRTGTGGPYEQYF
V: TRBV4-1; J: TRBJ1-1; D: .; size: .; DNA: TGCGCCAGCAGCCAGTATCCACAGATGAACACTGAAGCTTTCTTT; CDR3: CASSQYPQMNTEAFF
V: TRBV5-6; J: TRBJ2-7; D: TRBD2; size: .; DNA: TGTGCCACATCACGGCGGGAGGGGACCTACGAGCAGTACTTC; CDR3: CATSRREGTYEQYF
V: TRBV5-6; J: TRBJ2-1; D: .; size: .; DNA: TGTGCCAGCAGCTTCTACCGGAGCTCCTACAATGAGCAGTTCTTC; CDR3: CASSFYRSSYNEQFF
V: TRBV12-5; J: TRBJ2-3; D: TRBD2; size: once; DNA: TGTGCTAGTGGTTTGGCCCAGACTAGCGGGAGTGAGGATACGCAGTATTTT; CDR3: CASGLAQTSGSEDTQYF
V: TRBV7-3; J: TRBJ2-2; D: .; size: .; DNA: TGTGCCAGCAGCTTACTCGTCGGGGAGCTGTTTTTT; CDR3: CASSLLVGELFF
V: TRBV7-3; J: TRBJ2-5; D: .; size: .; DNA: TGTGCCAGCAGCTTGTTGGGTGGGGGTAGAGAGACCCAGTACTTC; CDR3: CASSLLGGGRETQYF
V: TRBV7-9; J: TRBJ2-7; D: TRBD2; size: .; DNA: TGTGCCAGCAGCTTAATAGCGGGAGGGGGCGAGCAGTACTTC; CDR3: CASSLIAGGGEQYF
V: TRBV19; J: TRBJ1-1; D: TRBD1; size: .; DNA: TGTGCCAGTAGGACAGGGCCGGCAGGGACTGAAGCTTTCTTT; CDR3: CASRTGPAGTEAFF
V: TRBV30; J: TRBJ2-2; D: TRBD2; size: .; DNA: TGTGCCTGGAGTGTCTCACCCTTTGCGCGGGGGTACACCGGGGAGCTGTTTTTT; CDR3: CAWSVSPFARGYTGELFF
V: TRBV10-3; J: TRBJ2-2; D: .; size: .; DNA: TGTGCCATCAGCGGAGTATGGAGCCTCGACACCGGGGAGCTGTTTTTT; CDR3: CAISGVWSLDTGELFF
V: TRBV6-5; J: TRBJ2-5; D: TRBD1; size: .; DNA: TGTGCCAGCAGACAGGGGGCTGGGGAGACCCAGTACTTC; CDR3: CASRQGAGETQYF
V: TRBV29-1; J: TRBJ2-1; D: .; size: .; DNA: TGCAGCGTTGAAGATCCAGGCTCCTACAATGAGCAGTTCTTC; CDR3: CSVEDPGSYNEQFF
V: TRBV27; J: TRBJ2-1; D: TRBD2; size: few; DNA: TGTGCCAGCATGGAGGGAGGGCCCCATGAGCAGTTCTTC; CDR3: CASMEGGPHEQFF
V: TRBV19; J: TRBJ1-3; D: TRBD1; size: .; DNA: TGTGCCAGTAGTATAGGCCGGACAGGGTATTCGGGAAACACCATATATTTT; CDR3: CASSIGRTGYSGNTIYF